This section outlines one TCR beta chain sequence together with its context. The antigen is unknown. The donors were in the roughly 120-subject validation cohort, distinct from the 666-subject first cohort. Looked up from germline, CDR1 is SGDLS and CDR2 is YYNGEE. Trimming removed 3 bases from V and 3 bases from J, with 13 bases in between. The length of the CDR3 is 15 residues. Measured with immunoSEQ multiplex PCR; TCRdb has only the in-frame clones, and not every one. The data show approximately 130,000 clones, about 90% seen once. The sample belongs to a study of cytomegalovirus exposure and HLA in healthy donors. Whole-study results and caveats: Some TCR beta chains (more than 150 of them) were listed as cytomegalovirus-associated. Most sequenced TCRs were rare (though some public TCRs occurred in many donors).

The sequenced material came from PBMCs. This TCR was recovered from a woman under 30 in good health and CMV-seronegative. The genes are TRBV9 and TRBJ1-3, with no clear D. The CDR3 coding sequence is TGTGCCAGCAGCGAGAGAGGGATGAGTGGAAACACCATATATTTT. Translation gives CASSERGMSGNTIYF.